The sequence of this T cell receptor beta chain was determined in a study of shared clonotypes between healthy human individuals. Study at large: For every donor, three CD4 naive, three CD4 memory, two CD8 naive and one CD8 memory plates were used.

How the authors handled the data: Junction-only sequences without quality scores came from ImmunoSEQ, so filtering differed. Only in-frame clones appear in the TCRdb table, and some are missing; sequencing was by immunoSEQ multiplex PCR. Clone size and the V and J calls come from that table; the DNA yielded D and trimming. This table has roughly 1,500,000 clones, 95% to 99% appearing once. This CDR3 has 14 amino acids. V lost 5 bases and J lost 2; bases outside the gene matches: 5. Germline loops: CDR1 LNHDA, CDR2 SQIVND (reference sequence). The sequence derives from a man aged 30 to 45 in good health. The chain links TRBV19 to TRBJ2-5, with 7 bases that match TRBD1. The sequenced sample was naive CD4+ T cells sorted from blood. Subset described: CD45RA+ positively selected. The CDR3 nucleotides are TGTGCCAGTAGTGAGGACAGGTTTCAAGAGACCCAGTACTTC. This encodes CASSEDRFQETQYF.